Shown below are 27 T cell receptor beta chains from a single sample sequenced in a study of blood T cells in healthy people across ages. A sample-barcoded 5' primer and a J-beta primer mix were used in a second PCR of about 7 to 12 cycles. One entry per CDR3 protein, called by TCRdb with MiXCR from the 5' RACE reads. The profile shows 750,000 to 850,000 distinct CDR3 sequences, 20% to 25% of them singletons. These same records also appear under a second study, on T cells of mothers and their children.

The sequenced sample was blood. Receptor source: a boy younger than 18 in good health.

The CDR3 protein is CASTRGGGTGELFF. The DNA of the CDR3 is TGTGCCAGCACCCGGGGGGGTGGCACCGGGGAGCTGTTTTTT. The chain recombines TRBV12-3 or TRBV12-4 with TRBJ2-2; 8 bases line up with TRBD2. CDR3 length equals 14 residues. V shed 7 bases, J shed 4 bases, and the junction held 5 bases outside the gene matches.

The chain employs TRBV5-1 and TRBJ2-7, with D unresolved. The CDR3 runs to 17 residues. Germline V gene sequence: CDR1 SGHRS, CDR2 YFSETQ. The germline V and J ends were trimmed by 4 bases and 0 bases, with 20 bases remaining between them. The chain's CDR3 is CASSVGIGQVDSYEQYF. In DNA, the CDR3 is TGCGCCAGCAGCGTCGGAATTGGCCAGGTTGACTCCTACGAGCAGTACTTC.

The rearrangement uses TRBV13 and TRBJ2-1; weak D call: TRBD2 (6 bases). The J call may be faulty, since TRBJ2-7 better matches the DNA end. Germline assignment: CDR1 PRHDT and CDR2 FYEKMQ (reference sequence). The CDR3 runs to 14 residues. CDR3 protein: CASSLAEEGYEQYF. CDR3 bases: TGTGCCAGCAGCTTAGCCGAGGAGGGCTACGAGCAGTACTTC.

The chain joins TRBV18 to TRBJ2-1, with TRBD1 as a possible D gene (5 bases). The V end was cut by 6 bases, the J end by 7 bases, with 16 bases between. Germline CDR1 and CDR2: KGHSH and LQKENI. The CDR3 contains 14 residues. Here the CDR3 DNA reads TGTGCCAGCTCGCTCCAGGGTTTGGGGAATGAGCAGTTCTTC. Translated: CASSLQGLGNEQFF.

The gene calls are TRBV28 and TRBJ2-5; 10 bases match TRBD2. V dropped 3 bases and J dropped 3; count of bases not matched to a gene: 16. This CDR3 is 19 amino acids long. CDR1 and CDR2 from the germline V gene are MDHEN and SYDVKM. CDR3 sequence reads: CASSFRSQGGLAVEETQYF. CDR3 coding DNA: TGTGCCAGCAGTTTCCGCAGCCAGGGAGGACTAGCGGTGGAAGAGACCCAGTACTTC.

This clonotype was seen a handful of times. The chain couples TRBV3-1 to TRBJ2-2, with 15 bases that match TRBD2. V was clipped by 7 bases and J by 4 bases; unmatched bases: 7. The CDR3 covers 17 residues. The germline CDR1 and CDR2 sequences are LGHDT and YNNKEL (reference sequence). This chain's CDR3 is CASKGTSGRPGTGELFF. CDR3 in DNA: TGTGCCAGCAAGGGGACTAGCGGGAGGCCGGGCACCGGGGAGCTGTTTTTT.

This sequence joins TRBV14 and TRBJ1-4; no clear D gene. Germline CDR1 and CDR2: SGHDN and FVKESK. Trimming shortened V by 4 bases and J by 7 bases, and 7 bases separated the two germline ends. CDR3 length equals 12 residues. Here the CDR3 DNA reads TGTGCCAGCAGCCGGTACAGTGAAAAACTGTTTTTT. Protein: CASSRYSEKLFF.

The chain combines TRBV29-1 with TRBJ2-5, with 7 bases aligning to TRBD1. CDR3 length: 13 amino acids. Germline V CDR1 and CDR2: SQVTM, ANQGSEA. V was clipped by 3 bases and J by 5 bases; unmatched bases: 6. Here the CDR3 reads CSVDLGTVETQYF. CDR3 in DNA: TGCAGCGTTGACTTAGGGACAGTCGAGACCCAGTACTTC.

The chain employs TRBV25-1 and TRBJ2-7, with a tentative D call TRBD1 (7 bases). Trimming left V 11 bases short and J 6 bases short, with 23 bases between. This CDR3 spans 14 amino acids. The germline gives CDR1 MGHDK, CDR2 SYGVNS. As DNA, the CDR3 is TGTGCCGCTACAGGGGCGGGAAGGTCTGGCGAGCAGTACTTC. As protein: CAATGAGRSGEQYF.

The chain carries TRBV3-1 and TRBJ2-3; 7 bases are a match to TRBD2. Germline CDR1 and CDR2: LGHDT and YNNKEL (reference sequence). V gave up 0 bases and J gave up 5 bases; unmatched junction bases: 5. The CDR3 is 15 residues long. The CDR3 DNA reads as TGTGCCAGCAGCCAAGAAGCGGGATCGAGAGATACGCAGTATTTT. This sequence encodes CASSQEAGSRDTQYF.

This clonotype has more than one count but fewer than ten. This chain links TRBV27 with TRBJ1-4, with 9 nucleotides matching TRBD1. This CDR3 comprises 17 residues. Germline V gene sequence: CDR1 MNHEY, CDR2 SMNVEV (reference sequence). Trimming at V came to 5 bases and at J to 0 bases, leaving 7 bases not matched to a gene. This chain's CDR3 is CASSPGQGLTTNEKLFF. The CDR3 bases are TGTGCCAGCAGTCCAGGACAGGGGCTCACAACTAATGAAAAACTGTTTTTT. The full variable domain, completed using reference TRBV27 and TRBJ1-4, is EAQVTQNPRYLITVTGKKLTVTCSQNMNHEYMSWYRQDPGLGLRQIYYSMNVEVTDKGDVPEGYKVSRKEKRNFPLILESPSPNQTSLYFCASSPGQGLTTNEKLFFGSGTQLSVL.

The table lists this clonotype with many counts. V is TRBV29-1 and J is TRBJ2-1; TRBD1 aligns across 7 bases. With V trimmed by 7 bases and J by 0 bases, 6 bases remained unmatched. This CDR3 is 14 amino acids long. CDR1 is SQVTM and CDR2 is ANQGSEA in the germline V gene. CDR3 DNA sequence: TGCAGCGGCCTACAGGGGCCCTCCTACAATGAGCAGTTCTTC. Translation: CSGLQGPSYNEQFF.

The chain has TRBV9 and TRBJ1-6, with 9 bases aligning to TRBD1. This CDR3 is built from 15 residues. In germline, CDR1 is SGDLS, CDR2 YYNGEE. With V trimmed by 4 bases and J by 8 bases, 7 bases remained unmatched. CDR3: CASSPGQGKDSPLHF. The CDR3 DNA reads TGTGCCAGCAGCCCGGGACAGGGAAAGGATTCACCCCTCCACTTT.

This clonotype turned up a few times. J is TRBJ2-4 and V is TRBV29-1; the D gene is possibly TRBD2 (5 bases). The CDR3 is 13 residues long. Germline V gives CDR1 SQVTM, CDR2 ANQGSEA. Trimming took off 1 base at V and 5 bases at J, with 9 bases between the two ends. CDR3 in DNA: TGCAGCGTTGAAGTCGGGGAAGAAAACATTCAGTACTTC. Its protein is CSVEVGEENIQYF. Full variable domain (remainder filled in from reference TRBV29-1 and TRBJ2-4): SAVISQKPSRDICQRGTSLTIQCQVDSQVTMMFWYRQQPGQSLTLIATANQGSEATYESGFVIDKFPISRPNLTFSTLTVSNMSPEDSSIYLCSVEVGEENIQYFGAGTRLSVL.

V is TRBV29-1 and J is TRBJ2-7; weak D call: TRBD1 (6 bases). This CDR3 spans 13 amino acids. Trimming took 6 bases from V and 5 from J, leaving 17 bases between them. Per germline, CDR1 SQVTM and CDR2 ANQGSEA. The CDR3 protein is CSVDAGESHEQYF. CDR3 nucleotides: TGCAGCGTGGACGCAGGGGAATCGCACGAGCAGTACTTC.

This clonotype has just a few counts. Germline is not matched at one junction end, which may reflect a read error. The DNA for the CDR3 is TGTGCCAGTAGTATCTCGGTGCTTAACACCGGGGAGCCGTTTTTT. Protein sequence: CASSISVLNTGEPFF. The chain joins TRBV19 to TRBJ2-2; possible D gene TRBD2, 5 bases. Germline loops: CDR1 LNHDA, CDR2 SQIVND (reference sequence). The CDR3 has 15 residues.

This clonotype showed up just a few times. The J gene is TRBJ2-5, the V gene TRBV9; D not certain. The CDR3 spans 14 residues. V was pared by 2 bases and J by 5 bases, with 13 bases between. Germline V gives CDR1 SGDLS, CDR2 YYNGEE. The CDR3 DNA follows: TGTGCCAGCAGCGTGGTTGGAAAGGGTGAGACCCAGTACTTC. Translated, it gives CASSVVGKGETQYF.

The J gene is TRBJ2-5, the V gene TRBV29-1; D is unresolved. CDR3 length: 13 amino acids. The germline V gene has CDR1 SQVTM and CDR2 ANQGSEA. V lost 3 bases and J lost 5, with 13 bases in between. The CDR3 coding sequence is TGCAGCGTTGAGCGGAGTGTATTGGAGACCCAGTACTTC. Its translation is CSVERSVLETQYF. The full variable domain, in which reference TRBV29-1 and TRBJ2-5 provide the parts outside the CDR3, is SAVISQKPSRDICQRGTSLTIQCQVDSQVTMMFWYRQQPGQSLTLIATANQGSEATYESGFVIDKFPISRPNLTFSTLTVSNMSPEDSSIYLCSVERSVLETQYFGPGTRLLVL.

The chain carries TRBV4-3 and TRBJ2-5, with TRBD2 identical over 7 bases. Near its end, the DNA agrees better with TRBJ2-1, so the J call may be wrong. Looked up from germline, CDR1 is LGHNA and CDR2 is YSLEER. The CDR3 runs to 16 residues. CDR3: CASSQGLAGTYNEQFF. CDR3 bases: TGCGCCAGCAGCCAAGGACTAGCCGGAACCTACAATGAGCAGTTCTTC.

The gene calls are TRBV9 and TRBJ2-7; D possibly matches TRBD1 or TRBD2 (5 bases each). Germline V gene sequence: CDR1 SGDLS, CDR2 YYNGEE. Trimming took off 3 bases at V and 7 bases at J, with 17 bases between the two ends. The CDR3 is 14 residues long. CDR3 in amino acids: CASSDGLTGQEQYF. In DNA, the CDR3 is TGTGCCAGCAGCGACGGACTGACGGGGCAGGAGCAGTACTTC.

This clonotype was observed a few times. This chain links TRBV7-2 with TRBJ1-5; D unresolved. CDR3 length: 14 residues. Trimming cost V 5 bases and J 2 bases, with 10 bases left between them. Germline values: CDR1 SGHTA, CDR2 FQGNSA. CDR3 loop: CASSAMDGNQPQHF. DNA of the CDR3: TGTGCCAGCAGCGCGATGGACGGCAATCAGCCCCAGCATTTT.

The chain carries TRBV29-1 and TRBJ2-1; D may be TRBD1 (5 bases). The V gene lost 6 bases and the J gene lost 0 bases, with 15 bases spanning the gap. CDR1 and CDR2 from the germline V gene are SQVTM and ANQGSEA. This CDR3 is 15 amino acids long. CDR3 nucleotide sequence: TGCAGCGTGGGAAATCAGGGATTCTCCTACAATGAGCAGTTCTTC. Translating gives CSVGNQGFSYNEQFF.

The V call is TRBV7-9, the J call TRBJ1-5, with D tentatively TRBD1 (5 bases). The germline V gene encodes CDR1 SEHNR and CDR2 FQNEAQ (reference sequence). The V gene lost 7 bases and the J gene lost 7 bases, with 14 bases spanning the gap. The CDR3 runs to 13 residues. CDR3 coding DNA: TGTGCCAGCACTCCGGGGGTCAACCAGCCCCAGCATTTT. It specifies CASTPGVNQPQHF.

This clonotype was counted a few times. The V and J genes are TRBV10-3 and TRBJ2-5; D tentatively reads TRBD1 or TRBD2 (6 bases each). CDR3 length equals 13 residues. Germline CDR1 is ENHRY and CDR2 is SYGVKD. V was pared by 10 bases and J by 4 bases, with 16 bases between. CDR3 in DNA: TGTGCCACAGGGGCGGGGAATGCAGAGACCCAGTACTTC. Protein product: CATGAGNAETQYF.

This clonotype was seen repeatedly, ten times or more. J is TRBJ2-1 and V is TRBV20-1; D gene ambiguous. This CDR3 region has 13 residues. V was cut by 7 bases and J by 0 bases, with 10 bases left in between. The germline gives CDR1 DFQATT, CDR2 SNEGSKA (reference sequence). This CDR3 reads CSGTASSYNEQFF. Written as DNA, the CDR3 is TGCAGTGGAACTGCGAGCTCCTACAATGAGCAGTTCTTC.

On this clonotype itself: One end of the junction is discordant with germline, which a read error may explain. V usage is TRBV12-3 or TRBV12-4 and J usage is TRBJ1-6; 10 bases line up with TRBD1. This CDR3 has 17 residues. The CDR3 DNA reads as TGTGTCAGCACCCTCTCCGGGACAGGGGTTTGGAATTCACCCCTCCACTTT. Its translation: CVSTLSGTGVWNSPLHF.

J is TRBJ2-3 and V is TRBV29-1; D not certain. There are 14 residues in the CDR3. Germline CDR1 SQVTM, CDR2 ANQGSEA. The V end lost 1 base, the J end lost 2 bases, and 10 bases lay between the germline ends. CDR3 sequence (DNA): TGCAGCGTTGAAGGGGGTCGGCTCACAGATACGCAGTATTTT. This gives the protein CSVEGGRLTDTQYF.